This T cell receptor (beta chain) was identified in a study of T cells in Graves' hyperthyroidism and ophthalmopathy. Study-level information: The initial diagnosis was the point when peripheral blood was collected, ahead of any treatment.

This clonotype occurred many times. What it binds is not known. Study-wide findings and caveats: Among thyroid clonotypes expanded above 0.001, most also appeared in blood.

Germline lookup yields CDR1 SGHAT and CDR2 FQNNGV. This CDR3 region has 12 residues. Between the trimmed V and J ends, which lost 10 bases and 0 bases, there was a span of 9 bases. Reasons for excluding patients were uncontrolled infection, other autoimmune disease, pregnancy or lactation. Authors of the study amplified TCR beta CDR3 regions from RNA transcripts. Researchers ran a first-round RT-PCR on the TCR CDR3 using the HTBI primer set. In TCRdb, the multiplex PCR reads were re-called with MiXCR into one record per CDR3 protein. Of under 300,000 distinct CDR3 sequences in the sample, roughly 13% were seen once.

This clonotype originated in a woman aged 40-49 years with Graves' hyperthyroidism. The sequenced sample consisted of blood. This rearrangement joins TRBV11-2 to TRBJ1-2, with no clear D. The CDR3, as DNA: TGTGCCACCTCCCAAGCTAACTATGGCTACACCTTC. It is translated as CATSQANYGYTF.